This T cell receptor (beta chain) was found in a study of cytomegalovirus exposure and HLA in healthy donors. 60 Vbeta and 13 Jbeta primers were used in PCR. Here immunoSEQ multiplex PCR was the method, and the copy in TCRdb shows in-frame clones only, minus some. Among 130,000 or so clones listed, about 80% were seen once. Sequences were obtained from PBMCs. This TCR came from a woman in her forties in good health and CMV-seronegative.

This chain's CDR3 is CASSLDSSYNEQFF. In DNA form, the CDR3 reads TGTGCCAGCAGCTTGGACAGCTCCTACAATGAGCAGTTCTTC. The rearrangement joins TRBV5-6 to TRBJ2-1; D remains ambiguous. CDR1 and CDR2 from the germline V gene are SGHDT and YYEEEE. V was cut by 0 bases and J by 0 bases, with 4 bases left in between. This CDR3 contains 14 residues.